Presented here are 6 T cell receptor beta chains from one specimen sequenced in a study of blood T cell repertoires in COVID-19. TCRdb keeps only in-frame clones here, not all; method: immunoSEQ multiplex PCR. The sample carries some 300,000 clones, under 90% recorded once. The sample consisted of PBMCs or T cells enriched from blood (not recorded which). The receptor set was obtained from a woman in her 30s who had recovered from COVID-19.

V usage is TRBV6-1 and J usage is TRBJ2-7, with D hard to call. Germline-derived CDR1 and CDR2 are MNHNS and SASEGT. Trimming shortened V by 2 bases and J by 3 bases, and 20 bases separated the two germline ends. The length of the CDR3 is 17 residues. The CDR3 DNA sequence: TGTGCCAGCAGTGAATTAGATTCCCCCACAGTGCTCTACGAGCAGTACTTC. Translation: CASSELDSPTVLYEQYF.

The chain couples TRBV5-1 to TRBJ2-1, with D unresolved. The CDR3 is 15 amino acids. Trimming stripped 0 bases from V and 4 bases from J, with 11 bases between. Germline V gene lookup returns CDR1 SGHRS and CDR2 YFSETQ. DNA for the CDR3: TGCGCCAGCAGCTTGGTACCTACAGCTTACAATGAGCAGTTCTTC. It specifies CASSLVPTAYNEQFF.

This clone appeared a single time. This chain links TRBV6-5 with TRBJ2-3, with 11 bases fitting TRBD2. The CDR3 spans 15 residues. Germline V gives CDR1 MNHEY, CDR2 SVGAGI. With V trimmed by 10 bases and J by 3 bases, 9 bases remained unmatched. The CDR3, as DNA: TGTGCCACCAGACGGGGACTAGCGGAGACAGATACGCAGTATTTT. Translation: CATRRGLAETDTQYF.

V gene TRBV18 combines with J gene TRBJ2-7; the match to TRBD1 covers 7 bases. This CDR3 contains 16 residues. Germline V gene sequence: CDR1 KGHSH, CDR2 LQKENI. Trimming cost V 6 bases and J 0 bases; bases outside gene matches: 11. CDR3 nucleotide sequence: TGTGCCAGCTCCCTGGGGCCCGGGACAGCCTCCTACGAGCAGTACTTC. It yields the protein CASSLGPGTASYEQYF.

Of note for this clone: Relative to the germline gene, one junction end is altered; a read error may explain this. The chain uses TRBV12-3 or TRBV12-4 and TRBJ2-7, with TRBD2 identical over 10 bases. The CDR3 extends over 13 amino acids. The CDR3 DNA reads TGTGCCAGCAGTCTAGCGGGAGACTACGAGCAGTACTTC. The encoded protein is CASSLAGDYEQYF.

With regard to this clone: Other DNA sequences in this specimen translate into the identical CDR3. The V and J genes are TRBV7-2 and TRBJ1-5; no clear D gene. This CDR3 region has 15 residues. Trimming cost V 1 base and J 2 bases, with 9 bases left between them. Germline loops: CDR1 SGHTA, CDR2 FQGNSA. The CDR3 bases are TGTGCCAGCAGCTTAGTGAGGGTAGGCAATCAGCCCCAGCATTTT. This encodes CASSLVRVGNQPQHF. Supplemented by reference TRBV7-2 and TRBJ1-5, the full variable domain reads GAGVSQSPSNKVTEKGKDVELRCDPISGHTALYWYRQSLGQGLEFLIYFQGNSAPDKSGLPSDRFSAERTGGSVSTLTIQRTQQEDSAVYLCASSLVRVGNQPQHFGDGTRLSIL.